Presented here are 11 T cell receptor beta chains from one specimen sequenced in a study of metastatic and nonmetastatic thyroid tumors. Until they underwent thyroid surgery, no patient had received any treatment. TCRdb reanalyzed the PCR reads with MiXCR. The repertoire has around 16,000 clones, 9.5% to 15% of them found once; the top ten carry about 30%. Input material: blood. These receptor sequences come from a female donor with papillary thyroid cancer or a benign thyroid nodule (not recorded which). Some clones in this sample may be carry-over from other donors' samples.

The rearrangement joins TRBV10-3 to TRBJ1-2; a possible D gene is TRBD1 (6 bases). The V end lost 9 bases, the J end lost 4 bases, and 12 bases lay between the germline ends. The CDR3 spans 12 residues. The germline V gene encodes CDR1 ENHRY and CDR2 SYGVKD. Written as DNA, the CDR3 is TGTGCCATAATGCGCAGGGGCTATGGCTACACCTTC. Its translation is CAIMRRGYGYTF.

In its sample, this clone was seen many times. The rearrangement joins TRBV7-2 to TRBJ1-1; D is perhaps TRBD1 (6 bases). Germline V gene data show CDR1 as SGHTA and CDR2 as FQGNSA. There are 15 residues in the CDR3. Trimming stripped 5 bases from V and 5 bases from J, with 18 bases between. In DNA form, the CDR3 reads TGTGCCAGCAGCCGGGGCGGGGGCGGAACAACTGAAGCTTTCTTT. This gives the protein CASSRGGGGTTEAFF.

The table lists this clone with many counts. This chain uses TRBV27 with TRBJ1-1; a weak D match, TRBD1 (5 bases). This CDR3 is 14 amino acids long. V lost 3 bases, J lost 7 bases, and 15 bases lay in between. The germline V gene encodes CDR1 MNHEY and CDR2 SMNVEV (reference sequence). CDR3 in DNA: TGTGCCAGCAGTTTTACGCGAGGGACTTATGAAGCTTTCTTT. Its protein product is CASSFTRGTYEAFF.

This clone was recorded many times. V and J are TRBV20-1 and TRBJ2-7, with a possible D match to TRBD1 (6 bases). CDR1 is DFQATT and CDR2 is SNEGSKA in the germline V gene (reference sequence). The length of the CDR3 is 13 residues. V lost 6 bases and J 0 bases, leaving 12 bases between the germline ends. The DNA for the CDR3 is TGCAGTGCGCGACAGGTTCTCTCCTACGAGCAGTACTTC. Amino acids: CSARQVLSYEQYF.

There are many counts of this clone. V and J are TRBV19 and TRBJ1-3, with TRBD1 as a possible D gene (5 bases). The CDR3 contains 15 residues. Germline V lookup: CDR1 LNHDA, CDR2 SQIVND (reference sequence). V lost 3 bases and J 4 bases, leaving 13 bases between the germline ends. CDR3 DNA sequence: TGTGCCAGTAGTATCGGGCAGGGAGCCGGAAACACCATATATTTT. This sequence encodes CASSIGQGAGNTIYF.

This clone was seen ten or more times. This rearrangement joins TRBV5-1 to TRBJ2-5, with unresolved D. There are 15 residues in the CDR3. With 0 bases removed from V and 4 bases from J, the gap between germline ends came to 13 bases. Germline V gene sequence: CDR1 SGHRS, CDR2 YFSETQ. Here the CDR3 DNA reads TGCGCCAGCAGCTTGGGTTTTAGGCCAAGAGAGACCCAGTACTTC. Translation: CASSLGFRPRETQYF.

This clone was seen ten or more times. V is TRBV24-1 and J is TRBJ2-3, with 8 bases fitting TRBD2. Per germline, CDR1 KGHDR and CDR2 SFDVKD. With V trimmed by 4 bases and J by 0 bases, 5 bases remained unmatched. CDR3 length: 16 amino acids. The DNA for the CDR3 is TGTGCCACCAGTGACTATAGCGGGGTGAGCACAGATACGCAGTATTTT. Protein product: CATSDYSGVSTDTQYF.

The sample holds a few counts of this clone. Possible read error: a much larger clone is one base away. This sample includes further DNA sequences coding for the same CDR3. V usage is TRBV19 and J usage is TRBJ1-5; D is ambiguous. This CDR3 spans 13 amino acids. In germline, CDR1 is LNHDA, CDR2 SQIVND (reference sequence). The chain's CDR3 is CASSIGSDQPQHF. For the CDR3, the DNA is TGTGCCAGTAGTATAGGCTCTGATCAGCCCCAGCATTTC.

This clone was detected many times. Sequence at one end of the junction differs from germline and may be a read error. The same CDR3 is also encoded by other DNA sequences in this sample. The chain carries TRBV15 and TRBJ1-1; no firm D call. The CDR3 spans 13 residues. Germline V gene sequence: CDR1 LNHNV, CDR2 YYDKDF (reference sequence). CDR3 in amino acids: CATSRQINTEAFF. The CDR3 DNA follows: TGTGCCACCAGCAGGCAGATTAACACTGAAGCCTTCTTT.

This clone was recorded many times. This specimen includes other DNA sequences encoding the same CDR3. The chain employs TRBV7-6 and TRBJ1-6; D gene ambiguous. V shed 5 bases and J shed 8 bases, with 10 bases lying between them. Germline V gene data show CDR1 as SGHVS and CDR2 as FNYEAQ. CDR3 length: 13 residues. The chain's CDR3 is CASSPEWDSPLHF. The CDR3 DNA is TGTGCCAGCAGCCCGGAGTGGGATTCACCCCTCCACTTT.

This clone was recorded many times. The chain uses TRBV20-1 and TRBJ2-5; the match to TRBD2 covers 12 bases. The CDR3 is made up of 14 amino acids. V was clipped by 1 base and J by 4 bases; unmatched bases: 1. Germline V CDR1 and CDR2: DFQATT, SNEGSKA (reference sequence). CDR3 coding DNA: TGCAGTGCTAGAGCTAGCGGGAGGGGAGAGACCCAGTACTTC. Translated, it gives CSARASGRGETQYF.